This T cell receptor beta chain appears in the sequencing data of a study of T-cell reconstitution after alpha-beta-depleted transplantation in children. Germline loops: CDR1 SNHLY, CDR2 FYNNEI. Trimming left V 3 bases short and J 8 bases short, with 22 bases between. This CDR3 is built from 17 residues. Unique molecular identifiers tagged the TCRbeta library. A single record per CDR3 protein comes from TCRdb applying MiXCR to the PCR reads. The sample records 540,000 or so distinct CDR3 sequences, 20% to 25% being singletons. Sequencing was performed on PBMCs, mostly from graft donor cells, taken 360 days after TCRalphabeta/CD19-depleted stem cell transplant. The clonotype originates from a boy in the first two years of life who had a stem cell transplant for acute myeloid leukemia, so the T cells may come from the graft donor. This sequence joins TRBV2 and TRBJ1-4; D not resolved. CDR3 region: CASSDAGHENGKEKLFF. Here the CDR3 DNA reads TGTGCCAGCAGTGATGCGGGCCACGAGAATGGGAAGGAAAAACTGTTTTTT.